This T cell receptor (beta chain) was profiled in a study of T cells after yellow fever vaccination. Points from the study as a whole: Subsequent to the booster, the majority of primary-vaccination clones reappeared (around 96% CD4, 85% to 90% CD8). Clonotypes shared by both compartments, CD4 and CD8, made up a small share.

In regard to this clonotype: Its antigen is unknown.

In TCRdb, the 5' RACE reads were re-called with MiXCR into one record per CDR3 protein. The repertoire includes 450,000 to 650,000 distinct CDR3 sequences, around a fifth of them detected once, and about a sixth sits in the top ten. Germline lookup yields CDR1 LGHNA and CDR2 YNFKEQ. The CDR3 loop spans 14 amino acids. Trimming pared 0 bases from V and 6 bases from J, leaving 12 bases between. This chain uses TRBV4-2 with TRBJ2-7; TRBD1 is a possible D gene (5 bases). The sequence came from a man younger than 35 who received the YFV17D yellow fever vaccine. Sequencing used PBMCs, obtained roughly 23 days after the first yellow fever vaccination. The CDR3 region is CASSQEGRNGEQYF. As DNA, the CDR3 is TGTGCCAGCAGCCAAGAGGGGCGGAATGGCGAGCAGTACTTC.